The following is a TCR beta chain sequence with its context. Its antigen remains unknown. Germline-derived CDR1 and CDR2 are MNHNY and SVGAGI (reference sequence). There are 14 residues in the CDR3. The V gene end was trimmed by 6 bases and the J gene end by 4 bases; junction bases not matched to a gene: 5. The TCR library was built from RNA with a 3' RACE protocol and unique molecular identifiers. Via MiXCR, TCRdb re-called the 3' RACE reads, giving one row per CDR3 protein. In the table there are about 37,000 distinct CDR3 sequences, over 6% of which are singletons. This sample is drawn from a study of HIV-infected children after antiretroviral therapy interruption. Background on the study: For the interruption arm, samples span week 0 through about 3 years after study end.

Described treatment: PENTA 11 planned treatment interruption arm or continuous ART arm. General study results and limits: Naive CD4+ sequences overlapped less between time points once interruption began. The Gini coefficient of naive CD4+ repertoires rose, returning to baseline by 3 years. The CD45RA+ naive sort may contain some EMRA or stem memory cells.

Here the sequenced sample was CD45RA+ CD4+ T cells from PBMCs, pooled from several time points, taken from a donor given antiretroviral therapy, either interrupted or continuous. Subset noted: naive CD4+ CD45RA+ CD45RO- T cells. The TCR sequence derives from a pool of human donors with HIV. V is TRBV6-6 and J is TRBJ2-4; TRBD2 matches at 8 bases. This CDR3 is CASRLTSGKNIQYF. CDR3 nucleotides: TGTGCCAGCAGGCTCACTAGCGGAAAAAACATTCAGTACTTC.